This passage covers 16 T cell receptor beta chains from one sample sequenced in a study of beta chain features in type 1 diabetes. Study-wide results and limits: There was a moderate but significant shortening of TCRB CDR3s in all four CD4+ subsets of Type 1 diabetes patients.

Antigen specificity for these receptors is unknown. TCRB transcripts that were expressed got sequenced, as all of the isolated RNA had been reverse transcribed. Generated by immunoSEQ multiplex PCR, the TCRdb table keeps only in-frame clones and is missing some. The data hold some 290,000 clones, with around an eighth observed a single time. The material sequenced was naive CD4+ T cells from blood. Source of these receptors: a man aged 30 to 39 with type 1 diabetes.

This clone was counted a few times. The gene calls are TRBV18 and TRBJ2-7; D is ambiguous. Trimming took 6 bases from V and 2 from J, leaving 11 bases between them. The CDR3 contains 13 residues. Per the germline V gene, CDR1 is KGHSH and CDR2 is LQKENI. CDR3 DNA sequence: TGTGCCAGCTCCGTTGCGTTGACCTACGAGCAGTACTTC. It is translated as CASSVALTYEQYF.

The CDR3 loop reads CASSLQGPYEQYF. In DNA, the CDR3 is TGTGCCAGCAGTTTACAGGGCCCCTACGAGCAGTACTTC. The chain is built from TRBV6-5 and TRBJ2-7, with D possibly being TRBD1 (6 bases). The germline V and J ends were trimmed by 4 bases and 2 bases, with 9 bases remaining between them. Germline values: CDR1 MNHEY, CDR2 SVGAGI. The CDR3 covers 13 residues.

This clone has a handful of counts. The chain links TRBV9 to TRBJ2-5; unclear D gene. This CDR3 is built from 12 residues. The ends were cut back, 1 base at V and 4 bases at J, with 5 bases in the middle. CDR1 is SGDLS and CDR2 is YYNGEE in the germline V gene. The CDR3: CASSVNGETQYF. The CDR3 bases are TGTGCCAGCAGCGTAAACGGAGAGACCCAGTACTTC. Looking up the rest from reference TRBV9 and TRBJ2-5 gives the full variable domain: DSGVTQTPKHLITATGQRVTLRCSPRSGDLSVYWYQQSLDQGLQFLIQYYNGEERAKGNILERFSAQQFPDLHSELNLSSLELGDSALYFCASSVNGETQYFGPGTRLLVL.

The CDR3: CASSLRAGEQYF. CDR3 nucleotides: TGTGCCAGCAGCCTCCGGGCGGGTGAGCAGTACTTC. The chain is built from TRBV9 and TRBJ2-7; a weak D match, TRBD2 (5 bases). CDR3 length: 12 residues. Per the germline V gene, CDR1 is SGDLS and CDR2 is YYNGEE. Trimming removed 4 bases from V and 7 bases from J, with 12 bases in between.

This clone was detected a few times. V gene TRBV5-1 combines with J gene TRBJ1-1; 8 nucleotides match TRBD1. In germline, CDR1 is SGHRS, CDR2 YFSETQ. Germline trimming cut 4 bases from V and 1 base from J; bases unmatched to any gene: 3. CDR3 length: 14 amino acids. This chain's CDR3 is CASSEQGGNTEAFF. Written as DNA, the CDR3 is TGCGCCAGCAGCGAACAGGGGGGGAACACTGAAGCTTTCTTT.

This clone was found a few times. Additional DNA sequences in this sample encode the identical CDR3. The CDR3 protein is CASSVVAGGYNEQFF. The DNA for the CDR3 is TGTGCCAGCAGCGTAGTGGCAGGGGGATACAATGAGCAGTTCTTC. This chain links TRBV9 with TRBJ2-1, with 7 bases aligning to TRBD1. Germline CDR1 reads SGDLS; CDR2 reads YYNGEE. The CDR3 contains 15 residues. The V gene end was trimmed by 0 bases and the J gene end by 4 bases; junction bases not matched to a gene: 4.

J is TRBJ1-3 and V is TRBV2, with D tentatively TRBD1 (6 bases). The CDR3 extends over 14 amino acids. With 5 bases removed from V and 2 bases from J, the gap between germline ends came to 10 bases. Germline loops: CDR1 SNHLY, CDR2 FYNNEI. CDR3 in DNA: TGTGCCAGCAGTACAGGGAGGGCTGGAAACACCATATATTTT. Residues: CASSTGRAGNTIYF.

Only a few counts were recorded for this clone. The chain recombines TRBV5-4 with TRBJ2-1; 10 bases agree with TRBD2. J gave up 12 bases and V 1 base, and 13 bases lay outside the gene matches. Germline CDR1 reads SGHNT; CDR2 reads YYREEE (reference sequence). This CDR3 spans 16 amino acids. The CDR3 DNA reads TGTGCCAGCAGCTTGATGGGGACTAGCGTCCTCGCCCGGCAGTTCTTC. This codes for CASSLMGTSVLARQFF. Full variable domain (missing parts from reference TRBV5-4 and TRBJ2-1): ETGVTQSPTHLIKTRGQQVTLRCSSQSGHNTVSWYQQALGQGPQFIFQYYREEENGRGNFPPRFSGLQFPNYSSELNVNALELDDSALYLCASSLMGTSVLARQFFGPGTRLTVL.

The CDR3 DNA follows: TGCAGCGTTGAACGGGAGTTGACAGATACGCAGTATTTT. Translated, it gives CSVERELTDTQYF. The chain combines TRBV29-1 with TRBJ2-3; D possibly corresponds to TRBD2 (6 bases). Germline V gene sequence: CDR1 SQVTM, CDR2 ANQGSEA. The CDR3 totals 13 residues. Deletions cut 2 bases from V and 3 bases from J, with 9 bases between.

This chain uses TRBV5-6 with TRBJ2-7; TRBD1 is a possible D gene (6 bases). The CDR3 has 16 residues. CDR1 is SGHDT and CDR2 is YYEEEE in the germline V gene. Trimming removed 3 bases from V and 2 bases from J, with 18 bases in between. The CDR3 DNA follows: TGTGCCAGCAGCTCCCATCCAGGGGTTTCGCCCTACGAGCAGTACTTC. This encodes CASSSHPGVSPYEQYF.

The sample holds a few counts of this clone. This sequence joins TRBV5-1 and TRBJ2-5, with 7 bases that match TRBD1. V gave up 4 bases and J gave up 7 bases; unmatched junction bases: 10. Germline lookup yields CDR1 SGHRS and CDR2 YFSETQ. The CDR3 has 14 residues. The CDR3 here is CASSPTGDRGTQYF. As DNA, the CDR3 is TGCGCCAGCAGCCCCACTGGGGACAGAGGGACCCAGTACTTC.

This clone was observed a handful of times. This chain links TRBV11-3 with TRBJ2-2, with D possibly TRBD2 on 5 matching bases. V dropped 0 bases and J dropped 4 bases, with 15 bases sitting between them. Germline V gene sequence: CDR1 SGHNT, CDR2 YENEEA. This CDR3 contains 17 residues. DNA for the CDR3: TGTGCCAGCAGCTTAGACACCTGGGAGACAACCACCGGGGAGCTGTTTTTT. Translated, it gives CASSLDTWETTTGELFF.

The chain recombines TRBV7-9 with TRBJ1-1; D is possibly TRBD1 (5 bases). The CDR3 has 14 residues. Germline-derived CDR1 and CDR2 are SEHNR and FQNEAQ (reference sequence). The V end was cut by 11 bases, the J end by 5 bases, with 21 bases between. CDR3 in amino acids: CADGVGLPGTEAFF. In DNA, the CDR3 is TGTGCCGACGGAGTGGGGCTCCCAGGGACTGAAGCTTTCTTT.

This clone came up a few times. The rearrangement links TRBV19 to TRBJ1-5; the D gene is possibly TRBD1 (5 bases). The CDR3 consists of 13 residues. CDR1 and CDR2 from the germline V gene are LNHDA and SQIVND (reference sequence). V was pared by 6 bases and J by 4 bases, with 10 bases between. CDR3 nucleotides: TGTGCCAGTAGGGGGGAGGGGAATCAGCCCCAGCATTTT. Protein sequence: CASRGEGNQPQHF.

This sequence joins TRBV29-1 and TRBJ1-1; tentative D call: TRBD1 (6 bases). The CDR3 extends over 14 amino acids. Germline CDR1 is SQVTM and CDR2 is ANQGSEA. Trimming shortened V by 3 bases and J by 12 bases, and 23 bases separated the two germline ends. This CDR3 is CSVDGHRAAGAPFF. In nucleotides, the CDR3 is TGCAGCGTTGACGGCCACAGGGCGGCGGGGGCTCCTTTCTTT. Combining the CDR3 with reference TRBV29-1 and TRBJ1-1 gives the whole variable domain SAVISQKPSRDICQRGTSLTIQCQVDSQVTMMFWYRQQPGQSLTLIATANQGSEATYESGFVIDKFPISRPNLTFSTLTVSNMSPEDSSIYLCSVDGHRAAGAPFFGQGTRLTVV.

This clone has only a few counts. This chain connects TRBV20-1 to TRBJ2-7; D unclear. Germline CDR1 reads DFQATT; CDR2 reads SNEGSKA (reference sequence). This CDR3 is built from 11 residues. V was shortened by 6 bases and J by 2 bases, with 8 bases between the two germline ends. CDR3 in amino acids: CSALLAYEQYF. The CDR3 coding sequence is TGCAGTGCACTCCTGGCCTACGAGCAGTACTTC.